This T cell receptor (beta chain) was found in a study of beta chain features in type 1 diabetes. The study, taken as a whole, reports: The VDJ junctions of type 1 diabetes patients carried fewer insertions and more deletions. Significant though moderate, a shortening of TCRB CDR3s appeared in all four CD4+ subsets of Type 1 diabetes patients.

CD45RO/CCR7/CD25/CD127/CD95/CD27 sorting isolated CD4+ naive, central memory, regulatory and stem cell-like memory cells. Worth noting for this clone: No antigen is known for it.

The CDR3 loop spans 14 amino acids. Germline loops: CDR1 SGHTA, CDR2 FQGNSA. Trimming pared 5 bases from V and 3 bases from J, leaving 14 bases between. Isolated RNA was reverse transcribed in full, so expressed TCRB transcripts were sequenced. Naive, central memory and regulatory T cell samples yielded around 3.6 million reads on average. Assay: immunoSEQ multiplex PCR; the TCRdb copy retains only in-frame clones and omits some. The data contain under 400,000 clones, around 12% of them seen just once; the ten biggest clones take up around 0.0099%. J is TRBJ2-7 and V is TRBV7-2, with D perhaps TRBD1 (7 bases). The TCR originated in a woman aged 18-29 years with type 1 diabetes. Sequencing was done on a sample of naive CD4+ T cells from blood. CDR3 amino acids: CASSTRDSNYEQYF. In nucleotides, the CDR3 is TGTGCCAGCAGCACGCGGGACAGTAACTACGAGCAGTACTTC.